This T cell receptor (beta chain) originates from a study of persistence of HIV-infected CD4 T cells. Study information: Donors had been on suppressive ART for a median of around eight years.

Germline CDR1 is MNHNS and CDR2 is SASEGT. The V gene end was trimmed by 1 base and the J gene end by 3 bases; junction bases not matched to a gene: 3. This CDR3 comprises 15 residues. This nonspecific control used anti-CD3/anti-CD28 bead stimulation of CD4+ T cells. CD4+ T cells upregulating both CD40 ligand and CD69 were sorted as responding cells. Adults with HIV-1 started suppressive ART while chronically infected. CD8+ T cells were removed from PBMCs prior to stimulation. Sequencing used immunoSEQ version 4 in survey mode. Template was genomic DNA at 8 to 10 ng/uL, with up to 1 ug used per sample. Sequenced by immunoSEQ multiplex PCR; TCRdb stores in-frame clones only, minus some. The sample yields 45,000 or so clones, 85% to 90% seen once. Turning to this clone: Its antigen is unknown.

The sample here was CD4+ T cells sorted from PBMCs after roughly 17-hour stimulation, taken from a patient who received antiretroviral therapy. This TCR was sampled from an adult woman with HIV who was CMV-seropositive. The chain has TRBV6-1 and TRBJ2-3, with 8 bases identical to TRBD2. The CDR3 reads CASSEGAGGTDTQYF. CDR3 sequence (DNA): TGTGCCAGCAGTGAAGGGGCGGGAGGAACAGATACGCAGTATTTT.